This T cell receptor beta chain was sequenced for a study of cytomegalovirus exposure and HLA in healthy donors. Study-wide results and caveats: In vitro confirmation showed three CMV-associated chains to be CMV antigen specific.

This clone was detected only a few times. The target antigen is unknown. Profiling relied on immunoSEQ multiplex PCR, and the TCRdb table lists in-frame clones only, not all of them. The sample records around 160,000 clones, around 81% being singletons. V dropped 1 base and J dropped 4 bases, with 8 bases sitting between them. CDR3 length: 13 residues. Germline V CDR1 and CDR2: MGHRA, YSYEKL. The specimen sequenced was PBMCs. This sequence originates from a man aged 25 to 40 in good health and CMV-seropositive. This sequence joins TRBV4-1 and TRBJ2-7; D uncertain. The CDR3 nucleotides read TGCGCCAGCAGCCAAGTCCCGTTATACGAGCAGTACTTC. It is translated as CASSQVPLYEQYF.